This note documents a single T cell receptor beta chain sequence. Original analysis: Reference gene primer amplification yielded estimated nucleated cell counts. Clones were sequenced by immunoSEQ multiplex PCR, and TCRdb holds only the in-frame ones, with some missing. V, J and clone size are taken as reported in that table, and D and trimming were inferred from the DNA itself. The table has roughly 14,000 clones, approximately 73% seen once; the top ten hold 20% to 25%. The CDR3 sequence is 18 residues long. The germline gives CDR1 KGHDR, CDR2 SFDVKD. The V segment lost 1 base and the J segment 6 bases; nucleotides outside the gene matches: 14. The data stem from a study of blood T cell repertoires in COVID-19.

This receptor was identified in a boy younger than 10 with active or convalescent COVID-19. Sequencing was carried out using peripheral blood. This chain connects TRBV24-1 to TRBJ2-1; 7 bases align to TRBD2. CDR3 amino acids: CATSDLPPSPGRPNEQFF. The CDR3 coding sequence is TGTGCCACCAGTGATTTACCCCCCTCCCCCGGGAGGCCCAATGAGCAGTTCTTC.